The 3 T cell receptor beta chains listed next were all sequenced from one sample in a study of T cells in Graves' hyperthyroidism and ophthalmopathy. The investigators amplified TCR beta CDR3 regions from RNA transcripts. The HTBI set primed first-round TCR CDR3 RT-PCR. TCRdb independently ran MiXCR on the multiplex PCR reads; one entry per CDR3 protein. The profile shows roughly 650,000 distinct CDR3 sequences, about a sixth of them singletons. What was sequenced was blood. These receptors came from a woman in her 40s with Graves' ophthalmopathy.

This chain links TRBV20-1 with TRBJ2-7, with a possible D match to TRBD2 (7 bases). CDR1 and CDR2 from the germline V gene are DFQATT and SNEGSKA (reference sequence). Deletions cut 0 bases from V and 1 base from J, with 16 bases between. This CDR3 contains 16 residues. The CDR3 DNA sequence: TGCAGTGCTAGAGATCTGGGGGGGCCGAAGTCCTACGAGCAGTACTTC. This translates into CSARDLGGPKSYEQYF.

This clonotype was detected many times. The CDR3 is CASSPTRNMNTEAFF. In nucleotides, the CDR3 is TGTGCCAGCTCACCGACGCGCAACATGAACACTGAAGCTTTCTTT. This chain connects TRBV18 to TRBJ1-1; D not resolved. The CDR3 is 15 residues long. Between the trimmed V and J ends, which lost 3 bases and 0 bases, there was a span of 11 bases. Germline V gene data show CDR1 as KGHSH and CDR2 as LQKENI. The entire variable domain, with the rest obtained from reference TRBV18 and TRBJ1-1, is as follows: NAGVMQNPRHLVRRRGQEARLRCSPMKGHSHVYWYRQLPEEGLKFMVYLQKENIIDESGMPKERFSAEFPKEGPSILRIQQVVRGDSAAYFCASSPTRNMNTEAFFGQGTRLTVV.

Worth noting for this clonotype: It may be a read error: a sequence one base away is much more abundant. The CDR3 DNA is TGTGCCAGCGGTCGAACAGCGAGCTCCTACAATGAGCAGTTCTTC. This translates into CASGRTASSYNEQFF. The J gene is TRBJ2-1, the V gene TRBV12-3 or TRBV12-4; D is undetermined. Trimming took off 8 bases at V and 0 bases at J, with 14 bases between the two ends. This CDR3 contains 15 residues.